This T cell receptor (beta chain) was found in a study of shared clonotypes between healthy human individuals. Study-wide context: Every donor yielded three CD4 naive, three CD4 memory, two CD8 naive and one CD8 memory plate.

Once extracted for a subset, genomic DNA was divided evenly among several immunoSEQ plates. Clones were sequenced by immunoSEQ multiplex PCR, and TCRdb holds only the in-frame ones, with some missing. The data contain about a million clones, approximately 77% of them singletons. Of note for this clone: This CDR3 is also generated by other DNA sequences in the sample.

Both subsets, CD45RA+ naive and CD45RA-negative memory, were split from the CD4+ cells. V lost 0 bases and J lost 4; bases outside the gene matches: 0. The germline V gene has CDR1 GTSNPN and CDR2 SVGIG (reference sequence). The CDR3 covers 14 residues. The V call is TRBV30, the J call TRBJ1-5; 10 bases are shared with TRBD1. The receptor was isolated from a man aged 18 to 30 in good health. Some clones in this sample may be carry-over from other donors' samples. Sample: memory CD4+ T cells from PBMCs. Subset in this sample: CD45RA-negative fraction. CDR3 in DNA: TGTGCCTGGAGTGTGGGACAGGGGAATCAGCCCCAGCATTTT. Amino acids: CAWSVGQGNQPQHF. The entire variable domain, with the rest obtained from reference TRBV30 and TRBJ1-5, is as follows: SQTIHQWPATLVQPVGSPLSLECTVEGTSNPNLYWYRQAAGRGLQLLFYSVGIGQISSEVPQNLSASRPQDRQFILSSKKLLLSDSGFYLCAWSVGQGNQPQHFGDGTRLSIL.